These T cell receptor beta chains were read from a single sample in a study of blood T cell repertoires in COVID-19. Assay: immunoSEQ multiplex PCR; the TCRdb copy retains only in-frame clones and omits some. The table has fewer than 65,000 clones, about 80% seen once. Source material: peripheral blood. All receptors come from a man between 60 and 75 years old with acute or convalescent COVID-19. Each CDR3 is given with its conserved first and last residue.

V gene,CDR3 protein
TRBV18,CASSPGTGTSYGYTF
TRBV2,CASTGNYGYTF
TRBV27,CASSGNQGFATNEKLFF
TRBV5-1,CASTPEWGEETQYF
TRBV29-1,CSATEDANEKLFF
TRBV7-3,CASSPASGENTEAFF
TRBV10-3,CAISKQGKDSPLHF
TRBV12-3/TRBV12-4,CASSFMSAEAFF
TRBV24-1,CATRTGWFGGELFF
TRBV2,CASRATGGWYGYTF
TRBV5-1,CASSRDRRSNSPLHF
TRBV2,CASSGAGWDSYGYTF
TRBV28,CASSLSQYRAGANVLTF
TRBV19,CASSARTGGNSGNTIYF
TRBV24-1,CATSKGGVDNEQFF
TRBV30,CAWSWGRPETQYF
TRBV4-1,CASSHRRGDTEAFF
TRBV7-3,CASSLEGGRQQTQYF
TRBV24-1,CATSDPSLTGDQETQYF
TRBV6-5,CASSMDRAETQYF
TRBV7-8,CASSLERGRNTEAFF
TRBV2,CASMGQFNSPLHF
TRBV19,CASSYRGTGLSYGYTF
TRBV24-1,CATSDYRAADTQYF
TRBV10-3,CASQQGRAQWPQHF
TRBV15,CATPRNRGSNTGELFF
TRBV7-2,CASSLALGSRNRGSGTIYF
TRBV5-4,CASSLDGGSTDTQYF
TRBV7-9,CASSLVYRGNEQFF
TRBV5-4,CAVRSGTGGPATNEKLFF
TRBV30,CAWEDRGGRNQPQHF
TRBV7-9,CASIGLEGQTGGSEKLFF
TRBV29-1,CSVEKDLARNTEAFF
TRBV5-8,CASSLSRGSPGTDTQYF
TRBV7-8,CASNFGRGRLSGANVLTF
TRBV7-3,CASSLGTGVYNEQFF
TRBV7-9,CASSLAPPGIPYNEQFF
TRBV5-6,CASSRDREYGYTF
TRBV19,CGTDRGLNVGNTIYF
TRBV19,CATLGAGGSDEQYF
TRBV29-1,CSVDQGPNYGYTF
TRBV30,CAWRPKLGQANYGYTF
TRBV4-1,CASSQSRAGGDYGYTF
TRBV6-2/TRBV6-3,CASSSEPTRYNEQFF
TRBV7-2,CASSFPRGSTDTQYF
TRBV29-1,CSVGGGQGTYNEQFF